These 7 T cell receptor beta chains came from one sample sequenced in a study of cytomegalovirus exposure and HLA in healthy donors. Amplification used 60 Vbeta primers and 13 Jbeta primers. Assay: immunoSEQ multiplex PCR; the TCRdb copy retains only in-frame clones and omits some. This sample yields roughly 160,000 clones, of which 60% to 80% are seen a single time; about 1.3% belongs to the top ten. Sequencing was done on a sample of PBMCs. The receptor set was obtained from a man in his sixties in good health and CMV-seronegative.

CDR3 coding DNA: TGTGCCATCAGAGGATCGGGTAGCGGGGGTGAGACCCAGTACTTC. Protein product: CAIRGSGSGGETQYF. V is TRBV10-3 and J is TRBJ2-5, with TRBD2 matching 9 bases. The germline gives CDR1 ENHRY, CDR2 SYGVKD. This CDR3 region has 15 residues. With 6 bases clipped from V and 5 bases from J, the junction kept 10 bases outside the gene matches.

The chain uses TRBV7-2 and TRBJ2-5, with D tentatively TRBD2 (7 bases). This CDR3 is 18 amino acids long. Trimming took 2 bases from V and 1 from J, leaving 20 bases between them. Germline assignment: CDR1 SGHTA and CDR2 FQGNSA. This CDR3 is CASSLFPRGRGVQETQYF. CDR3 sequence (DNA): TGTGCCAGCAGCTTATTTCCGCGGGGGAGGGGGGTCCAAGAGACCCAGTACTTC.

This clone was counted only a few times. This chain joins TRBV30 and TRBJ2-1; 15 bases align to TRBD2. Looked up from germline, CDR1 is GTSNPN and CDR2 is SVGIG (reference sequence). V gave up 4 bases and J gave up 4 bases; unmatched junction bases: 11. This CDR3 is built from 18 residues. CDR3 nucleotide sequence: TGTGCCTGGATTTGGACTAGCGGGGGGGGGAGGATATACAATGAGCAGTTCTTC. Translation: CAWIWTSGGGRIYNEQFF.

V and J are TRBV5-6 and TRBJ2-1; D remains unclear. There are 13 residues in the CDR3. The V gene's germline CDR1 is SGHDT and CDR2 YYEEEE. V lost 3 bases and J lost 10, with 14 bases in between. The CDR3 DNA reads as TGTGCCAGCAGCTCGGTACCAGGTTACGAGCAGTTCTTC. Its protein product is CASSSVPGYEQFF.

The rearrangement links TRBV4-3 to TRBJ2-5; a possible D gene is TRBD1 (6 bases). Germline V gives CDR1 LGHNA, CDR2 YSLEER. This CDR3 is built from 15 residues. The V end was cut by 4 bases, the J end by 5 bases, with 17 bases between. This chain's CDR3 is CASSRGQTPEETQYF. CDR3 DNA sequence: TGCGCCAGCAGCCGCGGACAGACCCCGGAGGAGACCCAGTACTTC.

This clone turned up a few times. The chain employs TRBV4-2 and TRBJ2-3; 14 nucleotides agree with TRBD2. Per germline, CDR1 LGHNA and CDR2 YNFKEQ. The V and J ends lost 3 bases and 6 bases, in that order; junction bases with no gene match: 5. This CDR3 has 16 amino acids. The CDR3 bases are TGTGCCAGCAGCCAGGAATGGACTAGCGGGGGGGATACGCAGTATTTT. Translating it yields CASSQEWTSGGDTQYF.

This chain uses TRBV2 with TRBJ1-1; 10 bases map to TRBD1. Germline values: CDR1 SNHLY, CDR2 FYNNEI. The CDR3 consists of 19 residues. Trimming removed 0 bases from V and 0 bases from J; junction bases left unmatched: 10. The CDR3 DNA reads TGTGCCAGCAGTGAAGCGCTTCCGACAGGGGGCTCCATGAACACTGAAGCTTTCTTT. This translates into CASSEALPTGGSMNTEAFF.